This TCR beta chain was found in a study of cytomegalovirus exposure and HLA in healthy donors. Using immunoSEQ multiplex PCR, the repertoire was profiled, and TCRdb retains in-frame clones only, with some absent. The data show more than 150,000 clones, with about 86% seen just once and 2.5% to 3.5% held by the top ten. Germline V lookup: CDR1 LNHDA, CDR2 SQIVND (reference sequence). The CDR3 consists of 15 residues. The V segment lost 5 bases and the J segment 3 bases; nucleotides outside the gene matches: 4. The V and J genes are TRBV19 and TRBJ2-2; 9 nucleotides match TRBD1. The sequenced material came from PBMCs. The clonotype originates from a woman aged 18-29 years in good health and CMV-seropositive. This CDR3 reads CASSRGTGYTGELFF. CDR3 nucleotide sequence: TGTGCCAGTAGTCGAGGGACAGGGTACACCGGGGAGCTGTTTTTT.